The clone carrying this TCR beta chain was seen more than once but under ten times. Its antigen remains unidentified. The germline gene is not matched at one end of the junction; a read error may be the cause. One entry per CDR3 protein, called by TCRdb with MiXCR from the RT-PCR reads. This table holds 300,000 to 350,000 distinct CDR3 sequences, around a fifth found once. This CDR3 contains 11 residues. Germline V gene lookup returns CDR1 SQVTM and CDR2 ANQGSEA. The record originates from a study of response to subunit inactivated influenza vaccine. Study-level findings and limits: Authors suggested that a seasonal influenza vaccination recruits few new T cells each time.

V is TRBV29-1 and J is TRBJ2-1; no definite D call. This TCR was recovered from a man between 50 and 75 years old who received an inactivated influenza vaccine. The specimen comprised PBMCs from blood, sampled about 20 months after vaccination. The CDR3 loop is CSVQEYNEQFF. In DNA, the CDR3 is TGCAGCGTTCAAGAATACAATGAGCAGTTCTTC.